This T cell receptor (beta chain) derives from a study of blood T cell repertoires in COVID-19. Overall study context: Acute and convalescent COVID-19 samples came from the United States, Italy and Spain.

The germline V gene encodes CDR1 ENHRY and CDR2 SYGVKD. Trimming cost V 4 bases and J 6 bases; bases outside gene matches: 3. This CDR3 has 13 residues. Only in-frame clones appear in the TCRdb table, and some are missing; sequencing was by immunoSEQ multiplex PCR. The sample shows about 140,000 clones, 65% to 80% of them seen only once. The V gene is TRBV10-3, the J gene TRBJ1-1; 9 nucleotides align to TRBD1. Sequencing used peripheral blood. This TCR was sampled from a man in his fifties with acute or convalescent COVID-19. The CDR3 here is CAISGGQGSEAFF. In DNA form, the CDR3 reads TGTGCCATCAGTGGGGGACAGGGCTCTGAAGCTTTCTTT.